This is a list of T cell receptor beta chains from one sample in a study of early T cells in non-severe SARS-CoV-2 infection. TCRdb fed the 5' RACE reads into MiXCR, producing one record per CDR3 protein. The table records roughly 93,000 distinct CDR3 sequences, roughly 15% of them present only once. Sequencing used whole blood. These receptor sequences come from an adult who was a healthcare worker with PCR-confirmed SARS-CoV-2 infection or an uninfected control (not recorded which). Each CDR3 is given with its conserved first and last residue. Fields, in order: J gene, V gene, clone size, D gene, CDR3 DNA, CDR3 protein. D genes are given only for firm matches. The size entry is marked missing in some rows and otherwise reads once, few, many or a size class.

>TRBJ1-1|TRBV29-1|few|-
TGCAGCGTTGAAGGAGAGATGAACACTGAAGCTTTCTTT
CSVEGEMNTEAFF
>TRBJ2-5|TRBV5-1|once|TRBD1
TGCGCCAGCAGCGTCCCTAGGACAGGCCAAGAGACCCAGTACTTC
CASSVPRTGQETQYF
>TRBJ2-3|TRBV12-3/TRBV12-4|-|TRBD2
TGTGCCAGCAACAACCAGCGGGGGGGTTGGGTAGATACGCAGTATTTT
CASNNQRGGWVDTQYF
>TRBJ1-2|TRBV6-6|many|-
TGTGCCAGCAGTTACGCCCAGCACTATGGCTACACCTTC
CASSYAQHYGYTF
>TRBJ2-1|TRBV3-1|many|TRBD2
TGTGCCAGCAGCCCCCAACTAGCGGGGGGGCGGGTCAATGAGCAGTTCTTC
CASSPQLAGGRVNEQFF
>TRBJ2-3|TRBV7-6|few|-
TGTGCCAGCAGCTTGTGGGAGAATACGCAGTATTTT
CASSLWENTQYF
>TRBJ2-3|TRBV20-1|-|-
TGCAGTGCTAGAGATCCACAAATCACAGATACGCAGTATTTT
CSARDPQITDTQYF
>TRBJ1-1|TRBV29-1|-|TRBD1
TGCAGCGTTGAGGACAGGCGGGGAACTGAAGCTTTCTTT
CSVEDRRGTEAFF
>TRBJ1-1|TRBV18|few|TRBD1
TGTGCCAGCTCACCTCGGACAGGGACCATGAACACTGAAGCTTTCTTT
CASSPRTGTMNTEAFF
>TRBJ2-1|TRBV7-2|-|-
TGTGCCAGCAGTTTTATCCTATCCTTCCCTAGTGAGCAGTTCTTC
CASSFILSFPSEQFF
>TRBJ2-1|TRBV4-1|-|TRBD1
TGCGCCAGCAGCCAAGTAATATTCGGGACAGGGGCTAACAATGAGCAGTTCTTC
CASSQVIFGTGANNEQFF
>TRBJ1-1|TRBV27|-|-
TGTGCCAGCAGTTTATTTGCAGGCTCTGAAGCTTTCTTT
CASSLFAGSEAFF
>TRBJ2-1|TRBV10-1|few|TRBD2
TGCGCCAGCAGTCCGGGACTAGCGGTGAATGAGCAGTTCTTC
CASSPGLAVNEQFF
>TRBJ2-5|TRBV19|few|TRBD1
TGTGCCAGTAGTATTTCCAGGGGGCGAGGGGAAAAGACCCAGTACTTC
CASSISRGRGEKTQYF
>TRBJ1-2|TRBV6-5|-|-
TGTGCCAGCAGTACACCCACAGGGAGGAACTATGGCTACACCTTC
CASSTPTGRNYGYTF
>TRBJ1-2|TRBV12-3/TRBV12-4|medium-sized|-
TGTGCCAGCAGTTTAGACAGGATATCGTTTCACACCTTC
CASSLDRISFHTF
>TRBJ2-3|TRBV25-1|-|-
TGTGCCAGCAGCGACCCCGGGGGGCCCTCGCAGTATTTT
CASSDPGGPSQYF
>TRBJ1-1|TRBV27|-|TRBD1
TGTGCCAGCAGGAGGGGGCCCGGCACTGAAGCTTTCTTT
CASRRGPGTEAFF
>TRBJ1-3|TRBV12-3/TRBV12-4|-|-
TGTGCCAGCAGTTTAGGGGCGCCGGGAAACACCATATATTTT
CASSLGAPGNTIYF
>TRBJ2-2|TRBV5-1|many|TRBD1
TGCGCCAGCAGCACGGGACAGCGGAACACCGGGGAGCTGTTTTTT
CASSTGQRNTGELFF
>TRBJ1-1|TRBV18|many|-
TGTGCCAGCTCACCAGCAGGGTTGAACACTGAAGCTTTCTTT
CASSPAGLNTEAFF
>TRBJ2-3|TRBV15|-|-
TGTGCCACCAGCCCGGGACTGAGCACAGATACGCAGTATTTT
CATSPGLSTDTQYF
>TRBJ1-6|TRBV28|-|TRBD1
TGTGCCAGCAGTTTGGGACAGGGTAACAATTCACCCCTCCACTTT
CASSLGQGNNSPLHF
>TRBJ2-3|TRBV5-1|-|-
TGCGCCAGCAGCTCCAGTCCGGCTTTAACAGATACGCAGTATTTT
CASSSSPALTDTQYF
>TRBJ1-4|TRBV18|few|TRBD1
TGTGCCAGCTCACTCACCATCGAGGGACAGGGGGGTGAAAAACTGTTTTTT
CASSLTIEGQGGEKLFF
>TRBJ1-1|TRBV3-1|many|-
TGTGCCAGCAGCCGACAGCTGAACACTGAAGCTTTCTTT
CASSRQLNTEAFF
>TRBJ1-4|TRBV28|-|-
TGTGCCAGCAGCGTGGGGTTTCAACTGTTTTTT
CASSVGFQLFF
>TRBJ2-3|TRBV18|-|-
TGTGCCAGCTCACATTCGTCTACAGATACGCAGTATTTT
CASSHSSTDTQYF
>TRBJ2-3|TRBV7-9|many|-
TGTGCCAGCAGCACTCAGGGGATATCCACAGATACGCAGTATTTT
CASSTQGISTDTQYF
>TRBJ2-1|TRBV27|-|TRBD2
TGTGCCAGCAGTCCTTCGACTAGCGGGGGATACAATGAGCAGTTCTTC
CASSPSTSGGYNEQFF
>TRBJ1-3|TRBV3-1|few|-
TGTGCCAGCAGCCAAGACCGAAGCTCTGGAAACACCATATATTTT
CASSQDRSSGNTIYF
>TRBJ2-2|TRBV5-6|few|-
TGTGCCAGCAGTTTGACAACCAACACCGGGGAGCTGTTTTTT
CASSLTTNTGELFF
>TRBJ1-5|TRBV29-1|few|-
TGCAGCGTTGCATATTCGGCCCCTGGACCCCAGCATTTT
CSVAYSAPGPQHF